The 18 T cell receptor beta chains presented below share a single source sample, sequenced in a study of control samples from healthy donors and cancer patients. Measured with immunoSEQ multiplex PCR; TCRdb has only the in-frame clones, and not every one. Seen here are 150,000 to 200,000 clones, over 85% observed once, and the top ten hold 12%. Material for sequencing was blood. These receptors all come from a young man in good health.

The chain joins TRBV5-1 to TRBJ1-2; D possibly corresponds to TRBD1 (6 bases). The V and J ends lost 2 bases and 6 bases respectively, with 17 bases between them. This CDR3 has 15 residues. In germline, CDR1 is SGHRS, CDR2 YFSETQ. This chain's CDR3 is CASSLNREAGDGYTF. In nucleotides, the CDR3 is TGCGCCAGCAGCTTAAACAGGGAAGCAGGCGATGGCTACACCTTC. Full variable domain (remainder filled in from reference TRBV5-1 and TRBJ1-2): KAGVTQTPRYLIKTRGQQVTLSCSPISGHRSVSWYQQTPGQGLQFLFEYFSETQRNKGNFPGRFSGRQFSNSRSEMNVSTLELGDSALYLCASSLNREAGDGYTFGSGTRLTVV.

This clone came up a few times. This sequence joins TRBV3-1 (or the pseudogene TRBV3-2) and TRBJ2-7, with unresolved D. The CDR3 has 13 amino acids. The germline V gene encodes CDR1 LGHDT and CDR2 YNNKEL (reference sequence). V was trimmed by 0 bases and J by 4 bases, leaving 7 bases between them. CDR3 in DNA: TGTGCCAGCAGCCAAGAAGGAGTATACGAGCAGTACTTC. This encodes CASSQEGVYEQYF.

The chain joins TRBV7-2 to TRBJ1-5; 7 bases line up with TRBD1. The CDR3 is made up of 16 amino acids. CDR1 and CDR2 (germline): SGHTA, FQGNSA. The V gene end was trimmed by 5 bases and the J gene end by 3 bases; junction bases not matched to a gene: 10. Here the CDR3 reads CASSLTGTATNQPQHF. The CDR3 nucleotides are TGTGCCAGCAGCCTAACCGGGACAGCTACCAATCAGCCCCAGCATTTT.

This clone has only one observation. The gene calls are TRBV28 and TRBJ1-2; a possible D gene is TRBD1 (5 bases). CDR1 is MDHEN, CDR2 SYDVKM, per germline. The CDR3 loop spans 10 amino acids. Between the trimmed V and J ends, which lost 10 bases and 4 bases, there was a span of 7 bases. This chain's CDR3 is CATGPYGYTF. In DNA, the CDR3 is TGTGCCACGGGGCCCTATGGCTACACCTTC.

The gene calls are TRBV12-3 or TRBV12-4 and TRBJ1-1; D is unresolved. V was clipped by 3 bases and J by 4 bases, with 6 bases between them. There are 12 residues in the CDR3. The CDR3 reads CASSFGFTEAFF. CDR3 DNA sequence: TGTGCCAGCAGTTTTGGGTTCACTGAAGCTTTCTTT.

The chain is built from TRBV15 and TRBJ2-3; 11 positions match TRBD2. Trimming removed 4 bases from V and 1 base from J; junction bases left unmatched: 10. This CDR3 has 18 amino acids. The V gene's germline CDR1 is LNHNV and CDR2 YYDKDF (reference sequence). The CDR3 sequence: CATSTLPKTSGGTDTQYF. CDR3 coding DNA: TGTGCCACCAGCACCCTCCCGAAGACTAGCGGGGGCACAGATACGCAGTATTTT.

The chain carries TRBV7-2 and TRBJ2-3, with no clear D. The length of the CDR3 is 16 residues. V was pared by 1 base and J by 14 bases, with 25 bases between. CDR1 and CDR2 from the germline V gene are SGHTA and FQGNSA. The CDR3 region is CASSLVWDGSVQSGYF. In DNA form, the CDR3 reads TGTGCCAGCAGCTTAGTCTGGGATGGGTCCGTCCAAAGTGGGTATTTT. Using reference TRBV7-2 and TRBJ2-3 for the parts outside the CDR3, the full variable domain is GAGVSQSPSNKVTEKGKDVELRCDPISGHTALYWYRQSLGQGLEFLIYFQGNSAPDKSGLPSDRFSAERTGGSVSTLTIQRTQQEDSAVYLCASSLVWDGSVQSGYFGPGTRLTVL.

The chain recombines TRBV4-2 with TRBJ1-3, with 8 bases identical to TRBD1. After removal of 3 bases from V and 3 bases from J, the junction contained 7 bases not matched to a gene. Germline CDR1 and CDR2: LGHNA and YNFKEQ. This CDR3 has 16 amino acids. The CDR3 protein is CASSHAQGAGGNTIYF. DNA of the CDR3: TGTGCCAGCAGCCATGCTCAGGGGGCCGGTGGAAACACCATATATTTT.

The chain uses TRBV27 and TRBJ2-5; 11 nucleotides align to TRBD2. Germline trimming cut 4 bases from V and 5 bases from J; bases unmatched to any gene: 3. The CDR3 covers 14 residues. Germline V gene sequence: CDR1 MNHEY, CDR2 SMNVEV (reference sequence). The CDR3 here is CASSSSGGWETQYF. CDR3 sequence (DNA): TGTGCCAGCAGTTCTAGCGGGGGGTGGGAGACCCAGTACTTC.

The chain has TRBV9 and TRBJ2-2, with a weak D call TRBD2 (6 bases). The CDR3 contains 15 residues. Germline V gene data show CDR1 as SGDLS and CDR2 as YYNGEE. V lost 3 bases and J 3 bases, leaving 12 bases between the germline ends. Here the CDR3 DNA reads TGTGCCAGCAGCGCAGAGGGGAGGTACACCGGGGAGCTGTTTTTT. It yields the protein CASSAEGRYTGELFF.

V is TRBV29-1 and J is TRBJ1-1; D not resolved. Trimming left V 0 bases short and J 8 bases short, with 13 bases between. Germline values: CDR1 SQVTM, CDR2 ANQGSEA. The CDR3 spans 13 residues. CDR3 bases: TGCAGCGTTGAAGAAACCCAGAGATCGGAAGCTTTCTTT. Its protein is CSVEETQRSEAFF. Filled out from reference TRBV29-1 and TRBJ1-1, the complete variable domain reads SAVISQKPSRDICQRGTSLTIQCQVDSQVTMMFWYRQQPGQSLTLIATANQGSEATYESGFVIDKFPISRPNLTFSTLTVSNMSPEDSSIYLCSVEETQRSEAFFGQGTRLTVV.

The CDR3 nucleotides read TGTGCCATCAGTGAGTCCTCTAGCTATGAGCAGTTCTTC. This encodes CAISESSSYEQFF. The V call is TRBV10-3, the J call TRBJ2-1; tentatively, D is TRBD2 (5 bases). Germline V lookup: CDR1 ENHRY, CDR2 SYGVKD. There are 13 residues in the CDR3. V lost 0 bases, J lost 8 bases, and 8 bases lay in between.

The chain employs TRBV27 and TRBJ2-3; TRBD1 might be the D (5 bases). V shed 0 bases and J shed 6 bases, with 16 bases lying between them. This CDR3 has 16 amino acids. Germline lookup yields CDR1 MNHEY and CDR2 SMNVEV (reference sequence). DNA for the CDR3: TGTGCCAGCAGTTTATCTAGGGGCCCCGTCTTTGATACGCAGTATTTT. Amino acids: CASSLSRGPVFDTQYF.

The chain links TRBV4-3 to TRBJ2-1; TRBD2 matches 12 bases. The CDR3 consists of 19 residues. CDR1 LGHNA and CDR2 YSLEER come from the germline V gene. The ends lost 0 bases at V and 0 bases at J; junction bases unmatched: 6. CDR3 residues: CASSQDLASGRDSYNEQFF. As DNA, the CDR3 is TGCGCCAGCAGCCAAGATTTGGCTAGCGGGAGGGACTCCTACAATGAGCAGTTCTTC.

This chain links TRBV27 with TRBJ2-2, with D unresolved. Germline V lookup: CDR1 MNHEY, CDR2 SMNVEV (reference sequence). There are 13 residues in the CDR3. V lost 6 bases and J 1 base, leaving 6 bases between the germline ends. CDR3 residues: CASSRQNTGELFF. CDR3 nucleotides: TGTGCCAGCAGCAGACAGAACACCGGGGAGCTGTTTTTT.

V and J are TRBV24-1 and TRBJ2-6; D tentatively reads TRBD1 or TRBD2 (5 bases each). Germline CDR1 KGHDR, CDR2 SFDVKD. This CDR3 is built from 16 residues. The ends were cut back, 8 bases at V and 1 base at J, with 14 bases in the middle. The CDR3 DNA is TGTGCCACCAAGTCGGGGCACAGTTCTGGGGCCAACGTCCTGACTTTC. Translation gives CATKSGHSSGANVLTF.

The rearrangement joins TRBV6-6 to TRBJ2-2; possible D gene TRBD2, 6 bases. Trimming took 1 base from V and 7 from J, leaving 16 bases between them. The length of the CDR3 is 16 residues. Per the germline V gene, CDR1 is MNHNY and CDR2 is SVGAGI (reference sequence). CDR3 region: CASSYYLTSRGGELFF. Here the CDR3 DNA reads TGTGCCAGCAGTTACTACCTTACTAGCCGAGGCGGGGAGCTGTTTTTT.

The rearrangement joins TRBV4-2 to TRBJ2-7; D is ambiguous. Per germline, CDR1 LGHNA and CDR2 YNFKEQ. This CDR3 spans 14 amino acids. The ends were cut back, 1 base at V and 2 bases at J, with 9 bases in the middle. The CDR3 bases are TGTGCCAGCAGCCAAGCGGCCACTACCTACGAGCAGTACTTC. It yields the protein CASSQAATTYEQYF.